This is a list of T cell receptor beta chains from one sample in a study of T-cell memory formation after mild COVID-19. TCRdb reprocessed the 5' RACE reads via MiXCR and lists one record per CDR3 protein. The sample lists 200,000 to 250,000 distinct CDR3 sequences, 15% occurring once. Sequencing used PBMCs or a T cell subset sorted from them (not recorded which). The receptors come from an adult woman who had mild COVID-19 (a few samples of this study predate the infection). Cell type and time point are not known. The CDR3 runs from the conserved cysteine through the conserved F or W. Fields, in order: J gene, D gene, V gene, clone size, CDR3 DNA, CDR3 protein. A D gene is named only where the DNA matches it firmly. Size tells how often a clone was seen (once, few, many) or the class of an expanded clone, and some rows leave it out.

TRBJ1-2 | NA | TRBV20-1 | many | TGCAGTTCCTGGGACGCCCATGGCTACACCTTC | CSSWDAHGYTF
TRBJ2-3 | TRBD1 | TRBV9 | few | TGTGCCAGCAGCGTAAAGGACAGGGGGCTGACAGATACGCAGTATTTT | CASSVKDRGLTDTQYF
TRBJ1-4 | NA | TRBV6-6 | NA | TGTGCCAGCAGAGGACGAAACCATGAAAAACTGTTTTTT | CASRGRNHEKLFF
TRBJ2-5 | NA | TRBV15 | few | TGTGCCACCAGCAGAGATGGGCGAGAGACCCAGTACTTC | CATSRDGRETQYF
TRBJ1-6 | NA | TRBV7-2 | NA | TGTGCCAGCAGCTTAGACACTCAGAATTCACCCCTCCACTTT | CASSLDTQNSPLHF
TRBJ1-4 | NA | TRBV11-2 | NA | TGTGCCAGCAGCTTAGGGCTCGGGCTGGAAAAACTGTTTTTT | CASSLGLGLEKLFF
TRBJ1-2 | NA | TRBV27 | NA | TGTGCCAGCAGTTTGGGGGCTAGGTATGGCTACACCTTC | CASSLGARYGYTF
TRBJ2-3 | NA | TRBV20-1 | NA | TGCAGTGCTAGAGATCGGCTAGTTGGGACAGATACGCAGTATTTT | CSARDRLVGTDTQYF
TRBJ2-6 | TRBD1 | TRBV29-1 | few | TGCAGCGTGGAACAGGGGACAGGGGCCAACGTCCTGACTTTC | CSVEQGTGANVLTF
TRBJ2-2 | NA | TRBV29-1 | few | TGCAGCGTTGCTAGGGGCGGGGAGCTGTTTTTT | CSVARGGELFF
TRBJ2-7 | TRBD2 | TRBV2 | NA | TGTGCCAGCAGTTCGGGACTATCCATCGGCGAGCAGTACTTC | CASSSGLSIGEQYF
TRBJ1-5 | NA | TRBV7-8 | NA | TGTGCCAGCAGCTTAGATTTCGAACCCTACAATCAGCCCCAGCATTTT | CASSLDFEPYNQPQHF
TRBJ2-1 | NA | TRBV5-1 | NA | TGCGCCAGCAGTCCGCGCTCCTACAATGAGCAGTTCTTC | CASSPRSYNEQFF
TRBJ2-2 | NA | TRBV5-5 | NA | TGTGCCAGCAGCTTCTCAATCGGGGTCGGGGAGCTGTTTTTT | CASSFSIGVGELFF
TRBJ2-3 | TRBD2 | TRBV6-1 | NA | TGTGCCAGCAGTGAAGGTCAGGTGTGGCGGGGGAGCATTAGCACAGATACGCAGTATTTT | CASSEGQVWRGSISTDTQYF
TRBJ2-3 | TRBD2 | TRBV12-3/TRBV12-4 | few | TGTGCCAGCAGTGCCCTAGCGGGGGGCCGCACAGATACGCAGTATTTT | CASSALAGGRTDTQYF
TRBJ2-7 | NA | TRBV2 | NA | TGTGCCAGCAGACTAGGCGGCGGCGGGACCTACGAGCAGTACTTC | CASRLGGGGTYEQYF
TRBJ1-5 | NA | TRBV6-2/TRBV6-3 | NA | TGTGCCAGCACCCCTGGGTTTAGCAATCAGCCCCAGCATTTT | CASTPGFSNQPQHF
TRBJ2-7 | NA | TRBV4-3 | NA | TGCGCCAGCAGCCAAGATCTCGCCGGCGGGAAGGTTTACGAGCAGTACTTC | CASSQDLAGGKVYEQYF
TRBJ2-7 | NA | TRBV13 | NA | TGTGCCAGCAGCCCTAGACCCCCCGGACGCGAGCAGTACTTC | CASSPRPPGREQYF
TRBJ2-1 | NA | TRBV6-2/TRBV6-3 | NA | TGTGCCAGCAGTGGACGAATAGCGGTTAGTTACAATGAGCAGTTCTTC | CASSGRIAVSYNEQFF
TRBJ2-5 | TRBD2 | TRBV6-5 | few | TGTGCCAGCAGTTTTAGCGGGAGTAGCGAGACCCAGTACTTC | CASSFSGSSETQYF
TRBJ1-1 | NA | TRBV24-1 | NA | TGTGCCACCAGTGATTTTCAGAGGGATACCAACACTGAAGCTTTCTTT | CATSDFQRDTNTEAFF
TRBJ1-2 | TRBD1 | TRBV12-3/TRBV12-4 | few | TGTGCCAGCAGTTTGGAGGCAGGGGGACGGTGTGGCTACACCTTC | CASSLEAGGRCGYTF
TRBJ2-1 | TRBD2 | TRBV7-2 | few | TGTGCCAGCAGCCCGACGGGAGGGACTAGCGGGAACAATGAGCAGTTCTTC | CASSPTGGTSGNNEQFF
TRBJ1-5 | NA | TRBV30 | few | TGTGCCTGGAGTGTTCGGGGGGCCCAGCATTTT | CAWSVRGAQHF
TRBJ2-7 | NA | TRBV9 | few | TGTGCCAGCAGCCCCCGAGGGGTGCTCTCCGATCGCTACGAGCAGTACTTC | CASSPRGVLSDRYEQYF
TRBJ2-3 | TRBD2 | TRBV10-3 | NA | TGTGCCATCAGTGTTAGCGGGACTAGCACAGATACGCAGTATTTT | CAISVSGTSTDTQYF
TRBJ2-7 | TRBD2 | TRBV7-2 | few | TGTGCCATCCGGCCCTTAGCGGGGAGCTCCTACGAGCAGTACTTC | CAIRPLAGSSYEQYF
TRBJ2-5 | NA | TRBV5-1 | NA | TGCGCCAGCAGCTTGGTCCCTGAGTACCAAGAGACCCAGTACTTC | CASSLVPEYQETQYF
TRBJ2-7 | NA | TRBV5-4 | NA | TGTGCCAGCAGCTGGGCAGGAACCGTACCTTCTCAGCAGTACTTC | CASSWAGTVPSQQYF
TRBJ1-2 | NA | TRBV5-6 | few | TGTGCCAGCAGCTTGGTAGGGTACAGGGTCGGCGTGGGCTACACCTTC | CASSLVGYRVGVGYTF
TRBJ2-3 | NA | TRBV7-6 | NA | TGTGCCAGCAGCCCCGGACAGTCTAGCACAGATACGCAGTATTTT | CASSPGQSSTDTQYF
TRBJ2-3 | TRBD1 | TRBV7-6 | NA | TGTGCCAGCAGCCGGACAGGGGGTATTAGCACAGATACGCAGTATTTT | CASSRTGGISTDTQYF
TRBJ1-4 | TRBD1 | TRBV30 | NA | TGTGCCTGGAGATTGACAGGGGGCGTTGAAAAACTGTTTTTT | CAWRLTGGVEKLFF
TRBJ2-2 | TRBD1 | TRBV7-8 | NA | TGTGCCAGCGACAGGGGGAAGGTCGGGGAGCTGTTTTTT | CASDRGKVGELFF